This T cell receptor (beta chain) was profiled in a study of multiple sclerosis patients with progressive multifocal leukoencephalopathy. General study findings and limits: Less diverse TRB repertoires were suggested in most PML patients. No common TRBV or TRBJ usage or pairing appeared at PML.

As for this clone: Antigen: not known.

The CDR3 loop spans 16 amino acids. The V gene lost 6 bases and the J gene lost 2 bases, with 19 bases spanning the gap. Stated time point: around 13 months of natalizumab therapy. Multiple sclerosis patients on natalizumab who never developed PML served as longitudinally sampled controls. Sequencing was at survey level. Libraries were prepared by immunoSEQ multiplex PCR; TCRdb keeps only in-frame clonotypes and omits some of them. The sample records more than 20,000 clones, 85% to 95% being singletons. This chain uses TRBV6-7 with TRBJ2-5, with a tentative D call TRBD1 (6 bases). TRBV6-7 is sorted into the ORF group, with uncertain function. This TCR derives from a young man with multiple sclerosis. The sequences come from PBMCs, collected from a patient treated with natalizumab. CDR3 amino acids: CASSPEDSRFQETQYF. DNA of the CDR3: TGTGCCAGCAGCCCCGAGGACAGCCGATTTCAAGAGACCCAGTACTTC.